The 2 T cell receptor beta chains given below trace back to one sample, sequenced in a study of cytomegalovirus exposure and HLA in healthy donors. The study ran its PCR with 60 Vbeta and 13 Jbeta primers. Here immunoSEQ multiplex PCR was the method, and the copy in TCRdb shows in-frame clones only, minus some. The table shows 150,000 to 200,000 clones, with about 13% occurring only once. Sequences were obtained from PBMCs. These receptors originate from a man aged 50 or older in good health and CMV-seropositive.

This clone turned up a few times. The rearrangement links TRBV7-9 to TRBJ2-3; 8 bases fit TRBD1. The CDR3 is 15 residues long. Germline CDR1 reads SEHNR; CDR2 reads FQNEAQ (reference sequence). The trim removed 5 bases at V and 3 bases at J, leaving 7 bases unmatched. The CDR3 DNA reads as TGTGCCAGCAGCCCAGGGGGCGTCGGTACAGATACGCAGTATTTT. Translating gives CASSPGGVGTDTQYF.

Regarding this clone: The same CDR3 can be traced to other DNA sequences in this sample. The J gene is TRBJ1-2, the V gene TRBV4-2, with a weak D call TRBD1 (5 bases). Germline V lookup: CDR1 LGHNA, CDR2 YNFKEQ. There are 15 residues in the CDR3. Trimming cost V 0 bases and J 0 bases, with 8 bases left between them. Written as DNA, the CDR3 is TGTGCCAGCAGCCAAGACCAGGGCCCTAACTATGGCTACACCTTC. It specifies CASSQDQGPNYGYTF.